This entry lists 5 T cell receptor beta chains sequenced from one sample in a study of T cell repertoires in cytomegalovirus infection. MiXCR, applied by TCRdb to the reads, yields one record per CDR3 protein. Counted here are 830,000 or so distinct CDR3 sequences, around a third occurring once; the ten biggest clones make up approximately 13%. Antigen specificity for these receptors is unknown. Sequenced material: cultured CD8+ T cells from PBMCs, taken from culture after CMV antigen stimulation. The receptors derive from a human donor in good health (CMV status not recorded). Some clones in this sample may be carry-over from other donors' samples.

The chain recombines TRBV12-5 with TRBJ2-1; the match to TRBD2 covers 11 bases. Germline trimming cut 8 bases from V and 7 bases from J; bases unmatched to any gene: 7. The germline CDR1 and CDR2 sequences are LGHNT and FRNRAP. This CDR3 region has 14 residues. As DNA, the CDR3 is TGTGCTAGTACCGGGACTAGCGGCTTAAATGAGCAGTTCTTC. It yields the protein CASTGTSGLNEQFF.

The chain uses TRBV19 and TRBJ2-7; no clear D gene. Trimming pared 2 bases from V and 0 bases from J, leaving 8 bases between. The germline gives CDR1 LNHDA, CDR2 SQIVND (reference sequence). The CDR3 is 14 residues long. The CDR3 region has the DNA TGTGCCAGTAGTATAAGTCTCACCTCCTACGAGCAGTACTTC. It yields the protein CASSISLTSYEQYF.

This sequence joins TRBV7-9 and TRBJ1-5, with 7 bases lining up with TRBD1. CDR1 is SEHNR and CDR2 is FQNEAQ in the germline V gene (reference sequence). The CDR3 is made up of 14 amino acids. After removal of 5 bases from V and 5 bases from J, the junction contained 6 bases not matched to a gene. The CDR3: CASSPTGIDQPQHF. CDR3 in DNA: TGTGCCAGCAGCCCGACAGGGATCGATCAGCCCCAGCATTTT.

Of note for this clonotype: One end of the junction does not line up with germline, which may come from a read error. The chain is built from TRBV7-7 and TRBJ2-3, with 10 bases fitting TRBD1. The germline V gene encodes CDR1 SSHAT and CDR2 FNYEAQ (reference sequence). This CDR3 comprises 16 residues. CDR3 in DNA: TGTGCTAGCAGCTTAGCTATGACAGGGGGCAAGGATACGCAGTATTTT. Translated: CASSLAMTGGKDTQYF.

Written as DNA, the CDR3 is TGTGCCAGCAGTGACTCGGGGACAGTCGAACAAAATGAGCAGTTCTTC. Translating it yields CASSDSGTVEQNEQFF. This chain uses TRBV6-4 with TRBJ2-1, with 7 bases lining up with TRBD1. There are 16 residues in the CDR3. From germline, CDR1 is MRHNA and CDR2 SNTAGT. J gave up 7 bases and V 0 bases, and 9 bases lay outside the gene matches.